The 6 T cell receptor beta chains below were found in one sample sequenced in a study of CD8+ T cells in alopecia areata. TCR sequencing used cDNA made by reverse transcription of extracted RNA. Assay: immunoSEQ multiplex PCR; the TCRdb copy retains only in-frame clones and omits some. The sample contains roughly 200,000 clones, 43% of which appear only once. Treatment reported: oral pan-JAK inhibitor, 5-10 mg twice daily. The source material was CD4+ T cells sorted from blood, sampled between weeks 36 and 40, from a patient treated with tofacitinib. All receptors derive from a human donor with alopecia areata.

This clone was observed a handful of times. The rearrangement joins TRBV6-6 to TRBJ1-3; perhaps TRBD1 as D (6 bases). CDR3 size: 13 residues. The ends were cut back, 7 bases at V and 2 bases at J, with 9 bases in the middle. Germline-derived CDR1 and CDR2 are MNHNY and SVGAGI (reference sequence). The CDR3: CASKRQAGNTIYF. The CDR3 nucleotides read TGTGCCAGCAAGAGACAGGCTGGAAACACCATATATTTT.

This clone was observed a few times. The chain employs TRBV29-1 and TRBJ1-4; unclear D gene. V was trimmed by 4 bases and J by 5 bases, leaving 8 bases between them. This CDR3 contains 12 residues. Per the germline V gene, CDR1 is SQVTM and CDR2 is ANQGSEA. CDR3 nucleotide sequence: TGCAGCGTTGGGGGAGGGAATGAAAAACTGTTTTTT. Translating gives CSVGGGNEKLFF. The entire variable domain, with the rest obtained from reference TRBV29-1 and TRBJ1-4, is as follows: SAVISQKPSRDICQRGTSLTIQCQVDSQVTMMFWYRQQPGQSLTLIATANQGSEATYESGFVIDKFPISRPNLTFSTLTVSNMSPEDSSIYLCSVGGGNEKLFFGSGTQLSVL.

The chain couples TRBV6-6 to TRBJ2-7; tentatively, D is TRBD1 (6 bases). Trimming left V 4 bases short and J 3 bases short, with 16 bases between. CDR1 is MNHNY, CDR2 SVGAGI, per germline (reference sequence). CDR3 size: 15 residues. The CDR3 DNA follows: TGTGCCAGCAGTTCCCCGGGACAAGGCTACTACGAGCAGTACTTC. Protein: CASSSPGQGYYEQYF.

The V and J genes are TRBV20-1 and TRBJ2-1; D remains unclear. The CDR3 runs to 10 residues. CDR1 is DFQATT, CDR2 SNEGSKA, per germline (reference sequence). The ends were cut back, 6 bases at V and 9 bases at J, with 9 bases in the middle. CDR3 amino acids: CSARYGEQFF. As DNA, the CDR3 is TGCAGTGCCAGATATGGTGAGCAGTTCTTC.

The V gene is TRBV5-1, the J gene TRBJ2-7, with 9 nucleotides matching TRBD2. CDR3 size: 13 residues. The germline CDR1 and CDR2 sequences are SGHRS and YFSETQ. The junction had 2 bases not matched to a gene; V was cut back by 3 bases and J by 4 bases. The CDR3 loop is CASSWTSEYEQYF. The CDR3, as DNA: TGCGCCAGCAGCTGGACTAGCGAGTACGAGCAGTACTTC.

J is TRBJ2-1 and V is TRBV29-1, with D possibly TRBD2 on 5 matching bases. Per germline, CDR1 SQVTM and CDR2 ANQGSEA. Trimming removed 4 bases from V and 7 bases from J, with 8 bases in between. The CDR3 sequence is 11 residues long. This CDR3 reads CSVGGSNEQFF. The CDR3 nucleotides read TGCAGCGTTGGAGGGTCGAATGAGCAGTTCTTC.